This T cell receptor (beta chain) was identified in a study of T cell repertoires in cytomegalovirus infection. Whole-study context: Public TCR beta signatures were indicative of both CMV infection and a matching HLA type. Findings and caveats of the study: Cumulative frequency (of public TCR beta family members) identified carriers of CMV plus the relevant HLA. The ex vivo response showed dominance by HLA-C-restricted CMV-specific TCR beta clonotypes.

TCRdb re-derived calls from the reads in MiXCR, one entry per CDR3 protein. The sample shows about 400,000 distinct CDR3 sequences, 15% to 20% of them seen only once. This clonotype was detected a few times. The antigen is unknown. This CDR3 has 14 amino acids. The V and J ends lost 4 bases and 5 bases, in that order; junction bases with no gene match: 4. The J gene is TRBJ1-5, the V gene TRBV12-3 or TRBV12-4, with 8 bases aligning to TRBD1. The sequenced sample was PBMCs. The receptor's source is a human donor in good health (CMV status not recorded). Some clones in this sample may be carry-over from other donors' samples. The CDR3 DNA reads as TGTGCCAGCAGTTCCGGGACAGGACATCAGCCCCAGCATTTT. Translating it yields CASSSGTGHQPQHF.